The 21 T cell receptor beta chains listed next were all sequenced from one sample in a study of PD-L1 blockade in urothelial cancer. Time point specified: pretreatment peripheral blood. The protocol was immunoSEQ multiplex PCR, while the TCRdb copy is restricted to in-frame clones and leaves out a portion. The sample yields fewer than 60,000 clones, 75% to 90% seen once. Source: PBMCs, taken around atezolizumab (anti-PD-L1) treatment. The origin of the receptors is a middle-aged man with urothelial cancer.

This chain links TRBV19 with TRBJ2-3; perhaps TRBD2 as D (5 bases). The CDR3 has 13 amino acids. V gave up 3 bases and J gave up 8 bases, with 12 bases separating them. CDR1 LNHDA and CDR2 SQIVND come from the germline V gene (reference sequence). CDR3 nucleotide sequence: TGTGCCAGTAGTATGGAGGACTGGGCTACGCAGTATTTT. Its protein product is CASSMEDWATQYF. Variable domain in full (rest from reference TRBV19 and TRBJ2-3): DGGITQSPKYLFRKEGQNVTLSCEQNLNHDAMYWYRQDPGQGLRLIYYSQIVNDFQKGDIAEGYSVSREKKESFPLTVTSAQKNPTAFYLCASSMEDWATQYFGPGTRLTVL.

The chain carries TRBV19 and TRBJ2-1; the D is unclear. The CDR3 has 13 amino acids. Trimming took 4 bases from V and 4 from J, leaving 8 bases between them. CDR1 LNHDA and CDR2 SQIVND come from the germline V gene (reference sequence). CDR3 in DNA: TGTGCCAGTAGTAATCAGTTTTACAATGAGCAGTTCTTC. It encodes CASSNQFYNEQFF.

This clone was seen a handful of times. This chain connects TRBV25-1 to TRBJ1-2, with unresolved D. Germline-derived CDR1 and CDR2 are MGHDK and SYGVNS. This CDR3 has 13 amino acids. The V gene lost 6 bases and the J gene lost 1 base, with 9 bases spanning the gap. CDR3 residues: CASRDIFNYGYTF. CDR3 nucleotide sequence: TGTGCCAGCAGAGACATTTTTAACTATGGCTACACCTTC.

V and J are TRBV5-8 and TRBJ1-6; 11 positions match TRBD1. Germline-derived CDR1 and CDR2 are SGHTS and YDEGEE. The trim removed 4 bases at V and 8 bases at J, leaving 2 bases unmatched. The CDR3 is 14 amino acids. CDR3 loop: CASSPGQGDSPLHF. The CDR3 DNA is TGTGCCAGCAGCCCGGGACAGGGGGATTCACCCCTCCACTTT. The full variable domain, in which reference TRBV5-8 and TRBJ1-6 provide the parts outside the CDR3, is EAGVTQSPTHLIKTRGQQATLRCSPISGHTSVYWYQQALGLGLQFLLWYDEGEERNRGNFPPRFSGRQFPNYSSELNVNALELEDSALYLCASSPGQGDSPLHFGNGTRLTVT.

The chain uses TRBV11-2 and TRBJ2-2, with a tentative D call TRBD1 (5 bases). Germline CDR1 and CDR2: SGHAT and FQNNGV. The CDR3 sequence is 15 residues long. V dropped 6 bases and J dropped 10 bases, with 21 bases sitting between them. In DNA, the CDR3 is TGTGCCAGCAGACCTATCACAGGCCTCCGAGAGGAGCTGTTTTTT. The encoded protein is CASRPITGLREELFF.

The genes are TRBV11-2 and TRBJ2-1, with a tentative D call TRBD2 (6 bases). The V gene lost 1 base and the J gene lost 7 bases, with 11 bases spanning the gap. Per germline, CDR1 SGHAT and CDR2 FQNNGV. CDR3 size: 14 residues. This CDR3 reads CASSLAGVFNEQFF. CDR3 coding DNA: TGTGCCAGCAGCTTAGCGGGGGTTTTTAATGAGCAGTTCTTC. Variable domain in full (rest from reference TRBV11-2 and TRBJ2-1): EAGVAQSPRYKIIEKRQSVAFWCNPISGHATLYWYQQILGQGPKLLIQFQNNGVVDDSQLPKDRFSAERLKGVDSTLKIQPAKLEDSAVYLCASSLAGVFNEQFFGPGTRLTVL.

Only one count was recorded for this clone. This chain uses TRBV27 with TRBJ2-7; TRBD1 aligns across 9 bases. With 6 bases clipped from V and 4 bases from J, the junction kept 4 bases outside the gene matches. The CDR3 loop spans 13 amino acids. CDR1 is MNHEY and CDR2 is SMNVEV in the germline V gene (reference sequence). The CDR3 here is CASRRTGAYEQYF. The CDR3 nucleotides are TGTGCCAGCAGACGGACAGGGGCTTACGAGCAGTACTTC.

The table lists this clone with a few counts. This chain links TRBV5-2 with TRBJ1-2; TRBD1 reflects the table's D call only, with no check against the DNA. TRBV5-2 is marked as a pseudogene. CDR3 length: 23 amino acids. The DNA of the CDR3 is TGCGCCAGCAACTTCCGCCAGGGCAGCGCTCCCTCCCATCTCTCCCCCTCCTACTATGGCTACACCTTC. Encoded protein: CASNFRQGSAPSHLSPSYYGYTF.

The V gene is TRBV12-2, the J gene TRBJ2-2; the table's D call, TRBD2, has no DNA check behind it. TRBV12-2 represents a pseudogene. This CDR3 is built from 17 residues. The CDR3 here is CASRLGGYGVCTGELFF. CDR3 DNA sequence: TGTGCAAGTCGCTTAGGTGGGTACGGGGTTTGCACCGGGGAGCTGTTTTTT.

The genes are TRBV7-2 and TRBJ2-5; D call uncertain. The CDR3 runs to 14 residues. CDR1 and CDR2 (germline): SGHTA, FQGNSA. V was trimmed by 2 bases and J by 5 bases, leaving 12 bases between them. This CDR3 is CASSLSRGWETQYF. DNA of the CDR3: TGTGCCAGCAGCTTATCTAGAGGCTGGGAGACCCAGTACTTC.

The V gene is TRBV7-2, the J gene TRBJ1-4; a weak D match, TRBD1 (5 bases). The CDR3 length is 13 residues. V was cut by 8 bases and J by 5 bases, with 12 bases left in between. Looked up from germline, CDR1 is SGHTA and CDR2 is FQGNSA. CDR3 in amino acids: CASRTRQNEKLFF. In DNA form, the CDR3 reads TGTGCCAGCCGGACAAGACAGAATGAAAAACTGTTTTTT.

The rearrangement joins TRBV6-1 to TRBJ1-2, with 7 positions matching TRBD1. The CDR3 has 14 amino acids. The trim removed 2 bases at V and 3 bases at J, leaving 3 bases unmatched. Looked up from germline, CDR1 is MNHNS and CDR2 is SASEGT. The CDR3, as DNA: TGTGCCAGCAGTGAAAGAGGGGGCGACTATGGCTACACCTTC. This sequence encodes CASSERGGDYGYTF.

The CDR3 DNA is TGCGCCAGCAGCCAGGGAGGGCAGCTTCACGGCTACACCTTC. This sequence encodes CASSQGGQLHGYTF. The rearrangement uses TRBV5-1 and TRBJ1-2, with a weak D call TRBD1 (5 bases). Germline-derived CDR1 and CDR2 are SGHRS and YFSETQ. The V and J ends lost 4 bases and 8 bases respectively, with 18 bases between them. The CDR3 contains 14 residues. Looking up the rest from reference TRBV5-1 and TRBJ1-2 gives the full variable domain: KAGVTQTPRYLIKTRGQQVTLSCSPISGHRSVSWYQQTPGQGLQFLFEYFSETQRNKGNFPGRFSGRQFSNSRSEMNVSTLELGDSALYLCASSQGGQLHGYTFGSGTRLTVV.

This clone was seen a few times. The chain employs TRBV10-2 and TRBJ2-2; D is unresolved. The CDR3 sequence is 16 residues long. V lost 3 bases, J lost 2 bases, and 13 bases lay in between. Germline lookup yields CDR1 WSHSY and CDR2 SAAADI. The CDR3 coding sequence is TGCGCCAGCAGTGAACCTCTAGGCAGCAACACCGGGGAGCTGTTTTTT. It specifies CASSEPLGSNTGELFF.

The sample holds a few counts of this clone. This chain connects TRBV19 to TRBJ1-1, with TRBD1 matching 11 bases. CDR3 length equals 15 residues. Germline trimming cut 8 bases from V and 1 base from J; bases unmatched to any gene: 6. Germline CDR1 is LNHDA and CDR2 is SQIVND (reference sequence). The CDR3 nucleotides read TGTGCCAGTTCGGACAGGGGGCTCTGGAACACTGAAGCTTTCTTT. It yields the protein CASSDRGLWNTEAFF.

The chain is built from TRBV19 and TRBJ2-1, with 8 bases fitting TRBD2. CDR1 and CDR2 from the germline V gene are LNHDA and SQIVND (reference sequence). J gave up 4 bases and V 2 bases, and 4 bases lay outside the gene matches. The CDR3 length is 15 residues. The CDR3 protein is CASSIKRGPYNEQFF. The DNA of the CDR3 is TGTGCCAGTAGTATAAAGCGGGGGCCTTACAATGAGCAGTTCTTC.

This chain connects TRBV9 to TRBJ1-1; no definite D call. Germline V gene sequence: CDR1 SGDLS, CDR2 YYNGEE. Between the trimmed V and J ends, which lost 0 bases and 6 bases, there was a span of 15 bases. This CDR3 spans 15 amino acids. CDR3 DNA: TGTGCCAGCAGCGTAGGATTAGGACGGGGAGCTGAAGCTTTCTTT. Protein product: CASSVGLGRGAEAFF.

The rearrangement uses TRBV9 and TRBJ1-5; D may be TRBD1 (5 bases). This CDR3 comprises 15 residues. Germline V gives CDR1 SGDLS, CDR2 YYNGEE. Trimming cost V 0 bases and J 5 bases, with 12 bases left between them. The CDR3 DNA reads TGTGCCAGCAGCGTAGGGGGAGGGGTTGATCAGCCCCAGCATTTT. Amino acid sequence: CASSVGGGVDQPQHF.

The rearrangement uses TRBV6-6 and TRBJ1-5; D is perhaps TRBD1 (6 bases). The V end was cut by 7 bases, the J end by 4 bases, with 14 bases between. Germline-derived CDR1 and CDR2 are MNHNY and SVGAGI (reference sequence). CDR3 size: 14 residues. CDR3 sequence: CASMGQGRNQPQHF. Here the CDR3 DNA reads TGTGCCAGCATGGGGCAGGGGCGGAATCAGCCCCAGCATTTT.

J is TRBJ2-3 and V is TRBV9; D perhaps matches TRBD2 (6 bases). The germline V gene encodes CDR1 SGDLS and CDR2 YYNGEE. V lost 0 bases, J lost 6 bases, and 8 bases lay in between. The CDR3 spans 13 residues. The CDR3 here is CASSVGRVDTQYF. The CDR3 coding sequence is TGTGCCAGCAGCGTAGGGAGGGTGGATACGCAGTATTTT.

This clone was counted once. The rearrangement joins TRBV6-5 to TRBJ1-2; 7 positions match TRBD1. V was pared by 6 bases and J by 2 bases, with 3 bases of the junction left unmatched. This CDR3 contains 13 residues. Germline CDR1 and CDR2: MNHEY and SVGAGI. The DNA for the CDR3 is TGTGCCAGCAGGCCGGGACAGAACTATGGCTACACCTTC. It specifies CASRPGQNYGYTF.